This T cell receptor (beta chain) emerged from a study of OX40 agonist ivuxolimab in advanced cancers. Study information: Patients in the trial were receiving intravenous ivuxolimab every 2 weeks, at doses of 0.01 to 10 mg/kg. A diagnosis of hepatocellular carcinoma, melanoma, renal cell or head and neck cancer was present in dose-escalation patients.

For this clone: Its antigen is as yet unknown.

Regarding the study as a whole: Clonal expansion was seen in CD4+ and CD8+ blood T cells by week 6 at 0.1 to 3.0 mg/kg.

Method: immunoSEQ multiplex PCR; TCRdb's copy keeps in-frame clones and lacks some. The data contain over 30,000 clones, approximately 80% of them seen just once; the ten biggest clones take up over 8.5%. The source material was CD4+ or CD8+ T cells sorted from blood, sampled in a trial of the OX40 agonist ivuxolimab. The origin of this receptor is an adult with an advanced solid tumor such as melanoma, head and neck, liver or kidney cancer.

The CDR3 reads CASSRTYNEQFF. The CDR3 DNA follows: TGTGCCAGCAGCCGGACATACAATGAGCAGTTCTTC. The chain employs TRBV5-6 and TRBJ2-1; D is perhaps TRBD1 (5 bases). Trimming left V 4 bases short and J 4 bases short, with 6 bases between. The CDR3 is 12 amino acids. The germline V gene encodes CDR1 SGHDT and CDR2 YYEEEE.